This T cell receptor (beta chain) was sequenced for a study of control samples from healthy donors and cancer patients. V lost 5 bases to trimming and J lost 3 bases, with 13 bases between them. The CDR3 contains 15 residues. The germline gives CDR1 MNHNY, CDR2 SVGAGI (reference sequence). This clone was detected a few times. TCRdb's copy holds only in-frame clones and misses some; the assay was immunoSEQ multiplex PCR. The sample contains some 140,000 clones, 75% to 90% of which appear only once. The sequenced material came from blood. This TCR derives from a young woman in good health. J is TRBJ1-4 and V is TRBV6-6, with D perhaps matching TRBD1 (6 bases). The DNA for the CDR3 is TGTGCCAGCAGTCCGGACAGCTTGTCTAATGAAAAACTGTTTTTT. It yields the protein CASSPDSLSNEKLFF.